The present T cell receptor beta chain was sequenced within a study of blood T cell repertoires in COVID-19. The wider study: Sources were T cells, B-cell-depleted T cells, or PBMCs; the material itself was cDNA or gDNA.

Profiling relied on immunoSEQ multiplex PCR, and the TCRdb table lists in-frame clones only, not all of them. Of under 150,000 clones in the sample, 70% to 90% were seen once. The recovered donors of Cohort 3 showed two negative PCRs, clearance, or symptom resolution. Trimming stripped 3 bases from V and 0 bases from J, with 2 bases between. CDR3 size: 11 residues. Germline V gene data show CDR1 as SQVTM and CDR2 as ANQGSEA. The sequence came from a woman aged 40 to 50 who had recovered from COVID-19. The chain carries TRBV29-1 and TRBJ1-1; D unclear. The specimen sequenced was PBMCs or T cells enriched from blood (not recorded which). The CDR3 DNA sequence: TGCAGCGTTGACGTGAACACTGAAGCTTTCTTT. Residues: CSVDVNTEAFF.